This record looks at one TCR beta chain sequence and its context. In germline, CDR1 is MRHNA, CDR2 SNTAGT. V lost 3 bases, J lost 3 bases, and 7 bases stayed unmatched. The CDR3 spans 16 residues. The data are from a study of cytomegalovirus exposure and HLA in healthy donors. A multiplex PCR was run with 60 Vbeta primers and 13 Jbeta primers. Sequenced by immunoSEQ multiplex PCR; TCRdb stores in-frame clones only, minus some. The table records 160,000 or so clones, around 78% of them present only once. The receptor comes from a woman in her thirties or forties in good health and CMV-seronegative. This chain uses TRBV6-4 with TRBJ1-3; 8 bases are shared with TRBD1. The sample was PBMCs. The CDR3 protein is CASSEFEQGVGNTIYF. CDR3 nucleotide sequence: TGTGCCAGCAGTGAGTTTGAACAGGGGGTTGGAAACACCATATATTTT.